The rows below give T cell receptor beta chains drawn from one sample of a study of T-cell memory formation after mild COVID-19. TCRdb analysed the 5' RACE reads with MiXCR anew, one entry per CDR3 protein. The table has around 390,000 distinct CDR3 sequences, about 15% seen once. The specimen sequenced was PBMCs or a T cell subset sorted from them (not recorded which). Receptors originate from a man aged 18 to 29 who had mild COVID-19 (a few samples of this study predate the infection). Cell type and time point are not known. CDR3s leave out the opening cysteine and the closing phenylalanine or tryptophan. A D gene is named only where the DNA matches it firmly.

J gene,D gene,V gene,CDR3 length,CDR3 protein
TRBJ2-5,-,TRBV7-8,14,ASSLVADVGQETQY
TRBJ2-3,TRBD1,TRBV11-2,13,ASSFRDRALDTQY
TRBJ1-2,-,TRBV12-3/TRBV12-4,11,ASSLADNYGYT
TRBJ2-3,-,TRBV7-2,13,ASSLGPSYPDTQY
TRBJ1-2,TRBD1,TRBV7-9,12,ASSLGDRGLGYT
TRBJ2-5,TRBD2,TRBV7-2,13,ASSSSGVEGETQY
TRBJ1-1,TRBD1,TRBV7-2,12,ASSLDRGEMRAF
TRBJ1-1,TRBD1,TRBV15,12,ATRPQGAGTEAF
TRBJ1-2,-,TRBV9,10,ASKGTVVGYT
TRBJ2-3,-,TRBV9,13,ASSPAGTSTDTQY
TRBJ2-7,-,TRBV7-9,11,ASSPGTPYEQY
TRBJ2-1,TRBD1,TRBV9,13,ASSATGGPYNEQF
TRBJ2-1,TRBD2,TRBV11-3,14,ASSIGTSGGANEQF
TRBJ2-5,TRBD1,TRBV9,11,ASSGGTGWTQY
TRBJ2-7,-,TRBV4-1,12,ASSQVRGGYEQY
TRBJ2-4,-,TRBV5-5,14,ASSTPRTEAKNIQY